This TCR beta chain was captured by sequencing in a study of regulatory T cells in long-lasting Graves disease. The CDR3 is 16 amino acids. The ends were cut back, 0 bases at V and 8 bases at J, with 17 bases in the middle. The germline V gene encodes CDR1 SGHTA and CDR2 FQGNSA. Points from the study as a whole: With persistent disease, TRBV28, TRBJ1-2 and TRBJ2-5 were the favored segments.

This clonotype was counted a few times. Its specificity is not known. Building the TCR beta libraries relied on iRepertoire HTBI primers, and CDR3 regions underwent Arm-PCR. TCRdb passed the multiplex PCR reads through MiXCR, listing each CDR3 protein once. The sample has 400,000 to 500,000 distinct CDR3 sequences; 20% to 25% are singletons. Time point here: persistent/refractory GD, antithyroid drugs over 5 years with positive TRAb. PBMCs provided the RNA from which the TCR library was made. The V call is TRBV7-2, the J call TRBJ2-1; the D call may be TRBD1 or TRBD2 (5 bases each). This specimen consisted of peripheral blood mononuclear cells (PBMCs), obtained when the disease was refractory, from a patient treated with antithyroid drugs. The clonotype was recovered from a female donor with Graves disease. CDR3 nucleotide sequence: TGTGCCAGCAGCTTAGCCTGGGACGAAGGGGATCATGAGCAGTTCTTC. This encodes CASSLAWDEGDHEQFF.